The subject of this entry is one T cell receptor beta chain. The data were taken from a study of blood T cell repertoires in COVID-19. Profiled with immunoSEQ multiplex PCR; TCRdb holds only in-frame clones, not every one. Counted here are a few hundred thousand clones, 80% to 90% occurring once; the ten biggest clones make up 1%. This CDR3 has 13 amino acids. Trimming cost V 5 bases and J 4 bases, with 9 bases left between them. The germline gives CDR1 LNHDA, CDR2 SQIVND (reference sequence). The J gene is TRBJ1-5, the V gene TRBV19; D unresolved. This TCR was sampled from a man between 18 and 29 years old who had recovered from COVID-19. The sequenced sample consisted of PBMCs or T cells enriched from blood (not recorded which). This CDR3 is CASSARQNQPQHF. The CDR3, as DNA: TGTGCCAGTAGTGCCCGACAAAATCAGCCCCAGCATTTT.